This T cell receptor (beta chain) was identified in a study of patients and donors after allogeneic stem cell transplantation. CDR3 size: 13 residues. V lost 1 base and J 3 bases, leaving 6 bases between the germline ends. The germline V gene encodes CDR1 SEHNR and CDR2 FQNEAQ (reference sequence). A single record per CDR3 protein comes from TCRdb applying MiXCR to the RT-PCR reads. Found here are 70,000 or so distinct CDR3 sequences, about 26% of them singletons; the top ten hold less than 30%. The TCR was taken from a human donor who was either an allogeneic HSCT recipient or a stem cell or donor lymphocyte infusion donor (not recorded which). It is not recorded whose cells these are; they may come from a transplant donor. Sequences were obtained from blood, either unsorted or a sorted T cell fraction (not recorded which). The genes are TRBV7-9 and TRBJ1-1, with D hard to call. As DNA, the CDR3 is TGTGCCAGCAGCTTAGGGGTGGACACTGAAGCTTTCTTT. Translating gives CASSLGVDTEAFF.